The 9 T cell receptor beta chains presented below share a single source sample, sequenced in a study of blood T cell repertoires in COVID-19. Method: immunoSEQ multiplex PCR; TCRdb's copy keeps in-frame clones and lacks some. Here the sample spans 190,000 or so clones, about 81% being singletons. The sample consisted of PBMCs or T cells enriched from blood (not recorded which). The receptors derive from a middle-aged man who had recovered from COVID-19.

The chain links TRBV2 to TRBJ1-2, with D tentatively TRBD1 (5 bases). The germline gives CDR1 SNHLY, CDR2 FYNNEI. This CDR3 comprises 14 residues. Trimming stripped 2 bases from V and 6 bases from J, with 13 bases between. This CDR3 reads CASSEMLGANGYTF. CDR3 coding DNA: TGTGCCAGCAGTGAAATGCTAGGGGCGAATGGCTACACCTTC.

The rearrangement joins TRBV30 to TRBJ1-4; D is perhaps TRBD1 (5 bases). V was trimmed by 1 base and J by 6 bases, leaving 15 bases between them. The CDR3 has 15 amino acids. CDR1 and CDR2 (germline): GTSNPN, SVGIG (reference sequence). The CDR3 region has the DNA TGTGCCTGGAGTGGGGCCAGGGTAGTTGATGAAAAACTGTTTTTT. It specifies CAWSGARVVDEKLFF.

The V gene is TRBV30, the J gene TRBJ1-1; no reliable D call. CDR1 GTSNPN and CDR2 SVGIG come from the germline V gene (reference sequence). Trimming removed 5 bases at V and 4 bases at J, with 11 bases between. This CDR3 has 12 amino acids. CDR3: CAWGKGGTEAFF. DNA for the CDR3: TGTGCCTGGGGAAAAGGAGGCACTGAAGCTTTCTTT.

DNA of the CDR3: TGTGCCAGCACTACGGGTGGTCAGACCACAGATACGCAGTATTTT. Residues: CASTTGGQTTDTQYF. The V gene is TRBV5-4, the J gene TRBJ2-3; D not certain. Germline loops: CDR1 SGHNT, CDR2 YYREEE (reference sequence). Between the trimmed V and J ends, which lost 6 bases and 2 bases, there was a span of 16 bases. This CDR3 comprises 15 residues.

The CDR3 coding sequence is TGTGCCAGTAGAGAGGACTCCAGGGGATATCAGCCCCAGCATTTT. Translated: CASREDSRGYQPQHF. This chain joins TRBV19 and TRBJ1-5; a weak D match, TRBD1 (6 bases). The V gene lost 6 bases and the J gene lost 5 bases, with 17 bases spanning the gap. CDR3 size: 15 residues. The germline V gene has CDR1 LNHDA and CDR2 SQIVND (reference sequence).

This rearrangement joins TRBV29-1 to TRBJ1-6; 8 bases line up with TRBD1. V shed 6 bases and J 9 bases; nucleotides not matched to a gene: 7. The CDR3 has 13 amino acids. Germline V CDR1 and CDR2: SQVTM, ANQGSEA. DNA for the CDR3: TGCAGCGTCGGGACAGGAAAGCTTTCACCCCTCCACTTT. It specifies CSVGTGKLSPLHF.

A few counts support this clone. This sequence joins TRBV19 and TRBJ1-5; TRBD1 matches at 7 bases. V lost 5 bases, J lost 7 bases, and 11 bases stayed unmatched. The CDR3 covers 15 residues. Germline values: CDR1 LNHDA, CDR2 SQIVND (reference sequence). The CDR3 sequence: CASSAEQGNRQPQHF. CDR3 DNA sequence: TGTGCCAGTAGTGCCGAACAGGGGAACCGGCAGCCCCAGCATTTT.

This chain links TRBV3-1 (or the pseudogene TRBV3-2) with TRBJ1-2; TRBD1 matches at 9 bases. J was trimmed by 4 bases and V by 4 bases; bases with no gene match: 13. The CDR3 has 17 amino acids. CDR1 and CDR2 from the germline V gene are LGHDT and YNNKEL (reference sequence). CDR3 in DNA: TGTGCCAGCAGCCCGCTGACAGGGGGTTCCACTGGCTATGGCTACACCTTC. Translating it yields CASSPLTGGSTGYGYTF.

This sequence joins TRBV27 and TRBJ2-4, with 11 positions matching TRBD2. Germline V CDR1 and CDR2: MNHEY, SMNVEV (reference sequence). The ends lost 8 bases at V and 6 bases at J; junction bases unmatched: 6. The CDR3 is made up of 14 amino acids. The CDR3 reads CASRTGTSGNIQYF. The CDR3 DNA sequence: TGTGCCAGCCGAACCGGGACTAGCGGAAACATTCAGTACTTC.